This entry lists 26 T cell receptor beta chains sequenced from one sample in a study of cytomegalovirus exposure and HLA in healthy donors. Vbeta (60) and Jbeta (13) primers were used in the PCR. The protocol was immunoSEQ multiplex PCR, while the TCRdb copy is restricted to in-frame clones and leaves out a portion. This table has under 80,000 clones, roughly two thirds appearing once. Sequencing used PBMCs. All receptors come from a woman in her 30s in good health and CMV-seronegative.

The chain couples TRBV29-1 to TRBJ1-1, with TRBD1 as a possible D gene (6 bases). The germline V gene has CDR1 SQVTM and CDR2 ANQGSEA. This CDR3 is 15 amino acids long. CDR3 sequence: CSVPGWGGLNTEAFF. The CDR3 DNA sequence: TGCAGTGTCCCGGGGTGGGGGGGCCTCAACACTGAAGCTTTCTTT. The variable domain in full, with the rest retrieved from reference TRBV29-1 and TRBJ1-1, is SAVISQKPSRDICQRGTSLTIQCQVDSQVTMMFWYRQQPGQSLTLIATANQGSEATYESGFVIDKFPISRPNLTFSTLTVSNMSPEDSSIYLCSVPGWGGLNTEAFFGQGTRLTVV.

The gene calls are TRBV28 and TRBJ2-7; 8 nucleotides match TRBD2. Unmatched junction bases numbered 10, after V lost 6 bases and J lost 6 bases. The CDR3 has 14 residues. Germline assignment: CDR1 MDHEN and CDR2 SYDVKM. This CDR3 reads CASSPRGGTSEQYF. CDR3 in DNA: TGTGCCAGCAGCCCTCGGGGGGGGACGAGCGAGCAGTACTTC.

The chain employs TRBV5-6 and TRBJ1-1; no clear D. The CDR3 length is 14 residues. With 6 bases removed from V and 0 bases from J, the gap between germline ends came to 12 bases. Germline V gene data show CDR1 as SGHDT and CDR2 as YYEEEE. CDR3 bases: TGTGCCAGCAACCCTTGGGCCATGAACACTGAAGCTTTCTTT. This gives the protein CASNPWAMNTEAFF.

This clone was seen a handful of times. The chain uses TRBV5-1 and TRBJ2-2; 11 nucleotides agree with TRBD2. Germline CDR1 and CDR2: SGHRS and YFSETQ. The junction had 7 bases not matched to a gene; V was cut back by 4 bases and J by 2 bases. The CDR3 runs to 17 residues. The CDR3, as DNA: TGCGCCAGCAGCCGGACTAGCGGGCGCACCAACACCGGGGAGCTGTTTTTT. It translates to CASSRTSGRTNTGELFF.

This clone was recorded only once. The chain links TRBV5-1 to TRBJ2-3; possible D gene TRBD1, 6 bases. The CDR3 has 15 amino acids. Per germline, CDR1 SGHRS and CDR2 YFSETQ. V lost 4 bases to trimming and J lost 0 bases, with 12 bases between them. The CDR3 nucleotides are TGCGCCAGCAGCGGGGGTAGGGGGAGCACAGATACGCAGTATTTT. Protein sequence: CASSGGRGSTDTQYF.

This clone was found once. V gene TRBV27 combines with J gene TRBJ2-5, with 10 positions matching TRBD1. TRBJ2-7 matches the DNA end more closely, so the J call is doubtful. The V gene's germline CDR1 is MNHEY and CDR2 SMNVEV (reference sequence). The CDR3 spans 15 residues. The CDR3 DNA sequence: TGTGCCAGCAGGTCTCCGGGACAGGGGATATACGAGCAGTACTTC. Protein product: CASRSPGQGIYEQYF.

The genes are TRBV5-4 and TRBJ1-6; maybe TRBD1 (6 bases). Germline V gives CDR1 SGHNT, CDR2 YYREEE (reference sequence). The CDR3 loop spans 15 amino acids. V was clipped by 3 bases and J by 5 bases, with 12 bases between them. Here the CDR3 DNA reads TGTGCCAGCAGCTCCCGGGGGGCGCATAATTCACCCCTCCACTTT. Its translation is CASSSRGAHNSPLHF.

The chain carries TRBV13 and TRBJ2-7, with a possible D match to TRBD1 (6 bases). Germline V gene sequence: CDR1 PRHDT, CDR2 FYEKMQ (reference sequence). The CDR3 runs 17 residues. V was cut by 3 bases and J by 2 bases, with 20 bases left in between. CDR3 bases: TGTGCCAGCAGCTTTTTTCCGGGACAAAACATAGCCTACGAGCAGTACTTC. Residues: CASSFFPGQNIAYEQYF.

In its sample, this clone was seen a few times. This rearrangement joins TRBV6-5 to TRBJ2-1, with D possibly TRBD1 on 6 matching bases. There are 14 residues in the CDR3. V was cut by 5 bases and J by 9 bases, with 17 bases left in between. Germline V lookup: CDR1 MNHEY, CDR2 SVGAGI. The CDR3 is CASSTPGPRGEQFF. DNA for the CDR3: TGTGCCAGCAGTACTCCGGGACCCAGGGGTGAGCAGTTCTTC.

This rearrangement joins TRBV25-1 to TRBJ2-5, with D possibly TRBD1 on 5 matching bases. The V and J ends lost 6 bases and 5 bases respectively, with 19 bases between them. CDR3 size: 15 residues. Looked up from germline, CDR1 is MGHDK and CDR2 is SYGVNS. The DNA of the CDR3 is TGTGCCAGCAGCGACAGTAGGACACCACGGGAGACCCAGTACTTC. Encoded protein: CASSDSRTPRETQYF.

The rearrangement links TRBV6-5 to TRBJ2-7, with D possibly matching TRBD1 (6 bases). The CDR3 contains 12 residues. In germline, CDR1 is MNHEY, CDR2 SVGAGI. V lost 3 bases to trimming and J lost 4 bases, with 7 bases between them. CDR3 sequence: CASSYGTYEQYF. As DNA, the CDR3 is TGTGCCAGCAGTTATGGGACATACGAGCAGTACTTC.

The chain joins TRBV5-1 to TRBJ2-1, with D perhaps TRBD1 (5 bases). Germline V lookup: CDR1 SGHRS, CDR2 YFSETQ. CDR3 size: 12 residues. V was clipped by 4 bases and J by 5 bases, with 7 bases between them. CDR3 loop: CASSPGNNEQFF. The CDR3 bases are TGCGCCAGCAGCCCAGGGAACAATGAGCAGTTCTTC.

The rearrangement joins TRBV29-1 to TRBJ2-1; perhaps TRBD1 as D (5 bases). The CDR3 sequence is 13 residues long. V lost 8 bases, J lost 2 bases, and 13 bases lay in between. Germline assignment: CDR1 SQVTM and CDR2 ANQGSEA. The CDR3 DNA sequence: TGCAGCCACCCAGGGTTAACCTACAATGAGCAGTTCTTC. This gives the protein CSHPGLTYNEQFF.

The table lists this clone with a count of one. The V call is TRBV5-1, the J call TRBJ1-2; 10 bases line up with TRBD1. J lost 7 bases, V lost 6 bases, and 6 bases had no gene match. This CDR3 is built from 13 residues. The V gene's germline CDR1 is SGHRS and CDR2 YFSETQ. CDR3 region: CASMTGGSGGYTF. CDR3 bases: TGCGCCAGCATGACAGGGGGCTCTGGTGGCTACACCTTC.

This chain uses TRBV9 with TRBJ2-3; weak D call: TRBD2 (7 bases). Germline CDR1 SGDLS, CDR2 YYNGEE. The CDR3 runs to 17 residues. Trimming pared 4 bases from V and 6 bases from J, leaving 24 bases between. The CDR3 sequence: CASSSLGDGGAPDTQYF. CDR3 nucleotides: TGTGCCAGCAGCTCCCTCGGTGATGGGGGGGCCCCGGATACGCAGTATTTT.

The chain links TRBV6-1 to TRBJ2-1; 12 bases are shared with TRBD2. J lost 9 bases, V lost 5 bases, and 2 bases had no gene match. Germline V lookup: CDR1 MNHNS, CDR2 SASEGT. This CDR3 has 13 amino acids. The DNA of the CDR3 is TGTGCCAGCAGTTCTAGCGGGGGGGTTGAGCAGTTCTTC. Translated: CASSSSGGVEQFF.

This rearrangement joins TRBV13 to TRBJ1-1, with TRBD1 as a possible D gene (5 bases). This CDR3 has 15 amino acids. CDR1 is PRHDT, CDR2 FYEKMQ, per germline (reference sequence). Trimming pared 3 bases from V and 5 bases from J, leaving 16 bases between. The CDR3 DNA is TGTGCCAGCAGCTTCACATCAGGGCCATGGACTGAAGCTTTCTTT. Protein: CASSFTSGPWTEAFF.

The rearrangement joins TRBV29-1 to TRBJ1-2, with D possibly matching TRBD1 (5 bases). This CDR3 contains 12 residues. The V end lost 3 bases, the J end lost 4 bases, and 9 bases lay between the germline ends. Germline V gene sequence: CDR1 SQVTM, CDR2 ANQGSEA. The CDR3 region has the DNA TGCAGCGTTGAGCAGGGTGGCTATGGCTACACCTTC. This codes for CSVEQGGYGYTF.

The rearrangement uses TRBV7-6 and TRBJ2-7; a possible D gene is TRBD1 (6 bases). Germline loops: CDR1 SGHVS, CDR2 FNYEAQ. V was shortened by 3 bases and J by 0 bases, with 24 bases between the two germline ends. The CDR3 runs to 19 residues. The CDR3 loop is CASSLPPGHSSIASYEQYF. In DNA, the CDR3 is TGTGCCAGCAGCTTGCCCCCGGGACACTCGTCTATAGCCTCCTACGAGCAGTACTTC. The entire variable domain, with the rest obtained from reference TRBV7-6 and TRBJ2-7, is as follows: GAGVSQSPRYKVTKRGQDVALRCDPISGHVSLYWYRQALGQGPEFLTYFNYEAQQDKSGLPNDRFSAERPEGSISTLTIQRTEQRDSAMYRCASSLPPGHSSIASYEQYFGPGTRLTVT.

This chain connects TRBV7-2 to TRBJ1-2, with D possibly being TRBD1 (6 bases). Germline V lookup: CDR1 SGHTA, CDR2 FQGNSA. This CDR3 is 14 amino acids long. Trimming left V 2 bases short and J 5 bases short, with 12 bases between. The CDR3: CASSLSGQGYGYTF. The DNA for the CDR3 is TGTGCCAGCAGCTTATCGGGTCAGGGGTATGGCTACACCTTC.

The chain employs TRBV6-5 and TRBJ1-4; D is unclear. The CDR3 loop spans 15 amino acids. Germline V lookup: CDR1 MNHEY, CDR2 SVGAGI. Trimming cost V 5 bases and J 0 bases, with 10 bases left between them. CDR3 in DNA: TGTGCCAGCAGTGGACTGAGTCCAACTAATGAAAAACTGTTTTTT. Translation: CASSGLSPTNEKLFF.

The count of this clone is one. CDR3 bases: TGCGCCAGCAGCCATTACGGGACAGGAGGCGAGCAGTACTTC. Amino acid sequence: CASSHYGTGGEQYF. This chain uses TRBV4-3 with TRBJ2-7; TRBD1 matches 8 bases. The junction had 7 bases not matched to a gene; V was cut back by 3 bases and J by 6 bases. Germline V gene data show CDR1 as LGHNA and CDR2 as YSLEER. The CDR3 loop spans 14 amino acids.

Only a few counts were recorded for this clone. The V gene is TRBV5-6, the J gene TRBJ2-7, with TRBD1 matching over 8 bases. CDR1 and CDR2 from the germline V gene are SGHDT and YYEEEE. This CDR3 has 14 residues. The J segment lost 2 bases and the V segment lost 7 bases, leaving 8 bases of the junction unmatched. CDR3 bases: TGTGCCAGCCGCGGACAGGGAGGTGCCTACGAGCAGTACTTC. Its protein is CASRGQGGAYEQYF.

The rearrangement uses TRBV15 and TRBJ1-2, with D maybe TRBD1 (6 bases). Germline CDR1 and CDR2: LNHNV and YYDKDF (reference sequence). With 3 bases removed from V and 3 bases from J, the gap between germline ends came to 14 bases. The CDR3 contains 15 residues. The CDR3 region is CATSSPDRSHYGYTF. The DNA for the CDR3 is TGTGCCACCAGCAGTCCAGACAGGAGCCACTATGGCTACACCTTC.

The chain carries TRBV10-3 and TRBJ1-3; 8 bases map to TRBD1. Germline values: CDR1 ENHRY, CDR2 SYGVKD. V lost 10 bases to trimming and J lost 4 bases; unmatched junction nucleotides: 3. CDR3 length equals 12 residues. In DNA, the CDR3 is TGTGCCACAAGGACAGGGGGAAACACCATATATTTT. This gives the protein CATRTGGNTIYF.

There are a few counts of this clone. The rearrangement links TRBV4-1 to TRBJ2-3; 8 bases are shared with TRBD1. V lost 1 base to trimming and J lost 4 bases; unmatched junction nucleotides: 7. Germline CDR1 and CDR2: MGHRA and YSYEKL. The CDR3 loop spans 16 amino acids. The CDR3 here is CASSQVLDRDADTQYF. The DNA of the CDR3 is TGCGCCAGCAGCCAAGTGTTGGACAGGGACGCAGATACGCAGTATTTT.